Detailed here is one TCR beta chain. Its specificity is unknown. Looked up from germline, CDR1 is ENHRY and CDR2 is SYGVKD. V lost 0 bases and J lost 6; bases outside the gene matches: 3. There are 14 residues in the CDR3. These data are taken from a study of cytomegalovirus exposure and HLA in healthy donors. Study-level findings and limits: A later analysis revealed that TCR association rates differed between HLA loci, peaking at DRB1 and bottoming out at HLA-C. In presence/absence analyses, roughly uniform sequencing depth across donors was assumed.

Primers for the PCR totalled 60 Vbeta and 13 Jbeta. Sequenced by immunoSEQ multiplex PCR; TCRdb stores in-frame clones only, minus some. The sample consists of around 110,000 clones, roughly 79% of them appearing once. Input material: PBMCs. The V call is TRBV10-3, the J call TRBJ1-1; the match to TRBD1 covers 8 bases. The receptor was derived from a woman aged 25 to 39 in good health and CMV-seronegative. The CDR3 DNA sequence: TGTGCCATCAGTGAGTCGGGACAGGACCCTGAAGCTTTCTTT. Protein product: CAISESGQDPEAFF.